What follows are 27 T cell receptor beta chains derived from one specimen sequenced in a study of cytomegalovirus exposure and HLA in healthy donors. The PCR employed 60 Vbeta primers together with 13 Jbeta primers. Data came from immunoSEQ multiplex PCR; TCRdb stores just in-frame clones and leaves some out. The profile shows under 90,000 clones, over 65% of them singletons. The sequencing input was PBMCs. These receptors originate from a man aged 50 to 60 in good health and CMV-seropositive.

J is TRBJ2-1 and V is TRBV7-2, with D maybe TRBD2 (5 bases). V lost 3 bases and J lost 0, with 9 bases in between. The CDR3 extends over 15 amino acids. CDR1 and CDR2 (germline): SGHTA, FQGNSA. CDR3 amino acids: CASSLEAASYNEQFF. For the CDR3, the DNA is TGTGCCAGCAGCTTGGAGGCCGCCTCCTACAATGAGCAGTTCTTC.

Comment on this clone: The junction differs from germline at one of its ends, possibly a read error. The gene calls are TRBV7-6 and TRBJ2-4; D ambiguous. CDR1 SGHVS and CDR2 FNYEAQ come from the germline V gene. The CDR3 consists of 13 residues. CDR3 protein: CASSSLQRNSQYF. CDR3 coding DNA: TGTGCCAGCAGCTCGCTACAGAGAAACAGTCAGTACTTC.

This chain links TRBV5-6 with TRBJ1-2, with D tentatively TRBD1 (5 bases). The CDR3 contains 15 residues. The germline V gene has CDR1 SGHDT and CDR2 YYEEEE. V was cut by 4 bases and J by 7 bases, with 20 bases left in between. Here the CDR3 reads CASSLPRGVVPGYTF. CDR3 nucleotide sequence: TGTGCCAGCAGCCTGCCCCGGGGGGTAGTTCCTGGCTACACCTTC.

CDR3 coding DNA: TGTGCCACATCTAGCGTTCAAGATGAGCAGTTCTTC. Translated: CATSSVQDEQFF. The genes are TRBV10-3 and TRBJ2-1, with D perhaps TRBD2 (6 bases). CDR1 is ENHRY and CDR2 is SYGVKD in the germline V gene. Trimming shortened V by 10 bases and J by 8 bases, and 15 bases separated the two germline ends. The CDR3 runs to 12 residues.

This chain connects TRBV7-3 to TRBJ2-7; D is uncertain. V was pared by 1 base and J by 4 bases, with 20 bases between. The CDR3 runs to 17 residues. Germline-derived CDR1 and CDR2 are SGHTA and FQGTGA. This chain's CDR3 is CASSLMGPFTSQYEQYF. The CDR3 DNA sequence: TGTGCCAGCAGCTTAATGGGCCCGTTCACATCCCAATACGAGCAGTACTTC.

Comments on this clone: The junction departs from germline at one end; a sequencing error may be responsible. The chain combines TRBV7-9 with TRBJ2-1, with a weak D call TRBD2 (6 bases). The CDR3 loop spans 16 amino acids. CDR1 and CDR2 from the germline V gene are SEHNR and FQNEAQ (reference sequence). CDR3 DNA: TGTTCCAGCAGCTTAGGAGGGAAGTCGTCCTACAATGAGCAGTTCTTC. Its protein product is CSSSLGGKSSYNEQFF.

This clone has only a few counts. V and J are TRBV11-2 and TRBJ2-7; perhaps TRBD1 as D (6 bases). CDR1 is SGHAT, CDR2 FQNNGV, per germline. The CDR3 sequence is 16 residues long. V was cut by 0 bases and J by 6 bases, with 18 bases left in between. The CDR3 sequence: CASSLDQYRVEGEQYF. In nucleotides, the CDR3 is TGTGCCAGCAGCTTAGATCAGTACAGGGTAGAAGGCGAGCAGTACTTC.

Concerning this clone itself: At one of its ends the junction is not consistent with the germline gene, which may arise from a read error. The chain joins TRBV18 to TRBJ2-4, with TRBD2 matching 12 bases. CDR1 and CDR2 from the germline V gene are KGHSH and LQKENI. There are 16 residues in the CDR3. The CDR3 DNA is TGTGCCAGCTCGACTAGCGGGAGCTTAGCCAAAAACAGTCAGTACTTC. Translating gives CASSTSGSLAKNSQYF.

DNA for the CDR3: TGTGCCACCAGCAGAGTGCCGGGAAGCGCAGATACGCAGTATTTT. Translation gives CATSRVPGSADTQYF. The chain couples TRBV15 to TRBJ2-3; maybe TRBD2 (5 bases). The germline V and J ends were trimmed by 1 base and 4 bases, with 12 bases remaining between them. The CDR3 extends over 15 amino acids. Germline V gene sequence: CDR1 LNHNV, CDR2 YYDKDF (reference sequence).

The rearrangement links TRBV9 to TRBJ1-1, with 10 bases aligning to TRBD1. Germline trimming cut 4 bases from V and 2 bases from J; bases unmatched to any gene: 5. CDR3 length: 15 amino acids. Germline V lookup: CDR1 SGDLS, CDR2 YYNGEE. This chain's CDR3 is CASSPRTGGNTEAFF. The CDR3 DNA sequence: TGTGCCAGCAGCCCCCGGACAGGGGGTAACACTGAAGCTTTCTTT.

CDR3 DNA sequence: TGTGCCACCAGCAGAGATGACACTAGCGGGAGTCGAGAGCAGTACTTC. Translating gives CATSRDDTSGSREQYF. The rearrangement joins TRBV15 to TRBJ2-7, with 11 positions matching TRBD2. Trimming took 0 bases from V and 7 from J; bases not matched to a gene: 8. Germline V gene sequence: CDR1 LNHNV, CDR2 YYDKDF (reference sequence). The CDR3 is 16 residues long.

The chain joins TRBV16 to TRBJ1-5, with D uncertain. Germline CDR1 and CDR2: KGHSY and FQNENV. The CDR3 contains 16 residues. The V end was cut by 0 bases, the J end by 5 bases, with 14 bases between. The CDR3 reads CASSQSAGGVDQPQHF. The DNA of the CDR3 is TGTGCCAGCAGCCAATCAGCCGGCGGGGTCGATCAGCCCCAGCATTTT.

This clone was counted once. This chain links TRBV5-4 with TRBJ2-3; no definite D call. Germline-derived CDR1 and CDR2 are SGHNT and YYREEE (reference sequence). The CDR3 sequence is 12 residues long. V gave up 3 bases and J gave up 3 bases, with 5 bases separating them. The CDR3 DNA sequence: TGTGCCAGCAGCTCCGGGACAGATACGCAGTATTTT. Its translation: CASSSGTDTQYF.

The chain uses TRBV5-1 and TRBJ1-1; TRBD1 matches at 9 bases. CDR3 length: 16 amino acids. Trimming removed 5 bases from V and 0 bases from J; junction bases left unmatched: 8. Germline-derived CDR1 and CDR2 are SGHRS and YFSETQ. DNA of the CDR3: TGCGCCAGCAGGGCCGGGACAGGGTGGATGAACACTGAAGCTTTCTTT. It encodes CASRAGTGWMNTEAFF.

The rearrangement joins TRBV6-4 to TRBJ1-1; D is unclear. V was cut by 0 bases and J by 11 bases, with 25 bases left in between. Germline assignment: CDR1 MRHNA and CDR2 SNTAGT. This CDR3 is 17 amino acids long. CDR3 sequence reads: CASSDSSVRASHGGAFF. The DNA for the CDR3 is TGTGCCAGCAGTGACTCCTCGGTCCGGGCCTCCCATGGAGGGGCTTTCTTT.

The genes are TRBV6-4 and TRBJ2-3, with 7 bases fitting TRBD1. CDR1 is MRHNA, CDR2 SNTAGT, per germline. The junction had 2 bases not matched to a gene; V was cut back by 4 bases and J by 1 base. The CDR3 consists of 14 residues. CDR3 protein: CASSATGGTDTQYF. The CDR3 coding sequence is TGTGCCAGCAGTGCTACAGGGGGCACAGATACGCAGTATTTT.

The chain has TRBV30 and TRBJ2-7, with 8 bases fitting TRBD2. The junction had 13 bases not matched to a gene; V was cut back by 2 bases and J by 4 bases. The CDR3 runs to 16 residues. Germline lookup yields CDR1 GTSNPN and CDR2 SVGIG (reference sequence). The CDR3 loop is CAWSTPSGLGRYEQYF. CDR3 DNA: TGTGCCTGGAGTACACCTTCGGGACTAGGGAGATACGAGCAGTACTTC.

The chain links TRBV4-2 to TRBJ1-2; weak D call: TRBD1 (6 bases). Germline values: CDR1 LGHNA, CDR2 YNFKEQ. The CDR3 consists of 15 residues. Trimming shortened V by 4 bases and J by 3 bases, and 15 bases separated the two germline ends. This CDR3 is CASSPPGAGDYGYTF. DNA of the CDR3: TGTGCCAGCAGCCCCCCTGGGGCAGGGGACTATGGCTACACCTTC.

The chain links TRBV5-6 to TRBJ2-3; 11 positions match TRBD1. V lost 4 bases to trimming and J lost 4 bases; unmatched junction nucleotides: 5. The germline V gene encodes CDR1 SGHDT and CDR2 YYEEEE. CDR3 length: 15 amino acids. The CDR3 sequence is CASSPDRGRPDTQYF. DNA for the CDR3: TGTGCCAGCAGCCCGGACAGGGGGCGCCCAGATACGCAGTATTTT.

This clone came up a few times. CDR3 in DNA: TGTGCCAGCAATTCAGTTAAGAGCGAAAAGACCCAGTACTTC. It is translated as CASNSVKSEKTQYF. The V call is TRBV28, the J call TRBJ2-5; no firm D call. V was pared by 7 bases and J by 6 bases, with 18 bases between. The CDR3 is 14 residues long. Germline V lookup: CDR1 MDHEN, CDR2 SYDVKM.

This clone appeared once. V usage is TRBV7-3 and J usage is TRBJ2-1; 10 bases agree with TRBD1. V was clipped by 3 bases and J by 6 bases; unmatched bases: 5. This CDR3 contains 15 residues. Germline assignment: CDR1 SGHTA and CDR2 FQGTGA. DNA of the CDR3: TGTGCCAGCAGCTTGCGCGGGACAGGGGTCAATGAGCAGTTCTTC. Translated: CASSLRGTGVNEQFF.

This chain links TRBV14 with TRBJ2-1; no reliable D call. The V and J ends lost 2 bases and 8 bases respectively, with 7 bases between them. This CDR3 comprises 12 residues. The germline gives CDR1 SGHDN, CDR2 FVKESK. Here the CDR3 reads CASSQFIDEQFF. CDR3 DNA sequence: TGTGCCAGCAGCCAATTTATCGATGAGCAGTTCTTC.

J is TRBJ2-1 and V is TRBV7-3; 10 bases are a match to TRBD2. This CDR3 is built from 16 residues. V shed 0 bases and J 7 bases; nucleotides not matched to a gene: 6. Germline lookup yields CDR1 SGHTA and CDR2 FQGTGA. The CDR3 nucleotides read TGTGCCAGCAGCTTAACAGCTAGCGGGAGTAAAAATGAGCAGTTCTTC. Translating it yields CASSLTASGSKNEQFF.

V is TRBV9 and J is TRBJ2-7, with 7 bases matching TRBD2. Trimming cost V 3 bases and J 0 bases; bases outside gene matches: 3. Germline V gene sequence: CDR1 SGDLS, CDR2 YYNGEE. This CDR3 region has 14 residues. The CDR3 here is CASSAGTNSYEQYF. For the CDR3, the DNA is TGTGCCAGCAGCGCCGGGACTAACTCCTACGAGCAGTACTTC.

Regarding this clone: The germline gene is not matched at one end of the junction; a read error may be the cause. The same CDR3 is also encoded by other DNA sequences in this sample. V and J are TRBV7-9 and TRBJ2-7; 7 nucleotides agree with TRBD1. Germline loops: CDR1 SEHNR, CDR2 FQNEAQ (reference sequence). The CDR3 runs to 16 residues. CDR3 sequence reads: CSSSFGGTASSYEQYF. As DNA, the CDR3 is TGTTCCAGCAGCTTCGGTGGGACAGCCAGCTCCTACGAGCAGTACTTC.

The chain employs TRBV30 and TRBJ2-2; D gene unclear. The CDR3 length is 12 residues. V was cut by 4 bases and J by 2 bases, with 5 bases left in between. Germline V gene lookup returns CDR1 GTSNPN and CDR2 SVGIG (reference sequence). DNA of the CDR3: TGTGCCTGGAATCTTAACACCGGGGAGCTGTTTTTT. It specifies CAWNLNTGELFF.

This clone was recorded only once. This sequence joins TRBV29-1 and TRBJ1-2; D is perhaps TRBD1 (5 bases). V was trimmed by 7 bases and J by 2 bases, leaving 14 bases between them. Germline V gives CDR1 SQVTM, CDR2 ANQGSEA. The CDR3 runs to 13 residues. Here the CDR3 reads CSGGIGANYGYTF. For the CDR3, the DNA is TGCAGCGGTGGCATAGGGGCGAACTATGGCTACACCTTC.